This entry lists 8 T cell receptor beta chains sequenced from one sample in a study of shared clonotypes between healthy human individuals. Positive CCR7 selection of CD45RO-negative cells yielded the naive CD8 cells, and terminally differentiated effector memory CD45RA+ cells were excluded. Some clones are missing from TCRdb's copy, which holds only in-frame ones; the method was immunoSEQ multiplex PCR. Of around 580,000 clones listed, roughly 98% are singletons. Sequencing was performed on naive CD8+ T cells sorted from blood. The receptors shown here come from a man in his thirties or forties in good health.

The chain uses TRBV18 and TRBJ2-1, with TRBD2 matching 14 bases. V lost 3 bases, J lost 2 bases, and 3 bases stayed unmatched. Germline assignment: CDR1 KGHSH and CDR2 LQKENI. The CDR3 contains 17 residues. Here the CDR3 DNA reads TGTGCCAGCTCACCCTGGACTAGCGGGAGGCCCTACAATGAGCAGTTCTTC. Protein sequence: CASSPWTSGRPYNEQFF. Supplemented by reference TRBV18 and TRBJ2-1, the full variable domain reads NAGVMQNPRHLVRRRGQEARLRCSPMKGHSHVYWYRQLPEEGLKFMVYLQKENIIDESGMPKERFSAEFPKEGPSILRIQQVVRGDSAAYFCASSPWTSGRPYNEQFFGPGTRLTVL.

This clone occurred once. V usage is TRBV6-6 and J usage is TRBJ2-2, with 8 positions matching TRBD1. J gave up 5 bases and V 5 bases, and 10 bases lay outside the gene matches. This CDR3 is built from 16 residues. CDR1 is MNHNY, CDR2 SVGAGI, per germline (reference sequence). CDR3 nucleotide sequence: TGTGCCAGCAGTCCCGGGACAGGTGCGAGAACCGGGGAGCTGTTTTTT. Its protein is CASSPGTGARTGELFF.

V usage is TRBV7-9 and J usage is TRBJ2-6, with 8 bases matching TRBD2. This CDR3 is 17 amino acids long. Trimming at V came to 1 base and at J to 2 bases, leaving 4 bases not matched to a gene. Germline-derived CDR1 and CDR2 are SEHNR and FQNEAQ (reference sequence). CDR3 loop: CASSLEQAGAGANVLTF. DNA for the CDR3: TGTGCCAGCAGCTTAGAACAAGCGGGAGCTGGGGCCAACGTCCTGACTTTC.

For this clone: Other nucleotide sequences from this sample produce the same CDR3. V gene TRBV27 combines with J gene TRBJ2-7; D gene unclear. V shed 0 bases and J shed 0 bases, with 3 bases lying between them. This CDR3 contains 13 residues. Germline V gene lookup returns CDR1 MNHEY and CDR2 SMNVEV (reference sequence). The CDR3 bases are TGTGCCAGCAGTTTATCCCACTCCTACGAGCAGTACTTC. Translated: CASSLSHSYEQYF.

On this clone itself: Other DNA sequences in the sample encode the same CDR3. This chain uses TRBV5-1 with TRBJ2-7, with 7 bases matching TRBD2. The trim removed 0 bases at V and 4 bases at J, leaving 4 bases unmatched. From germline, CDR1 is SGHRS and CDR2 YFSETQ. The CDR3 sequence is 14 residues long. The CDR3 coding sequence is TGCGCCAGCAGCTTGGCCGGGGGGTCATACGAGCAGTACTTC. Translated, it gives CASSLAGGSYEQYF.

The chain combines TRBV27 with TRBJ1-1, with D unclear. The V and J ends lost 2 bases and 4 bases respectively, with 14 bases between them. Germline lookup yields CDR1 MNHEY and CDR2 SMNVEV (reference sequence). This CDR3 is built from 15 residues. The CDR3 sequence: CASSLRQLGSTEAFF. CDR3 DNA sequence: TGTGCCAGCAGTTTAAGACAATTGGGGAGCACTGAAGCTTTCTTT.

This clone was detected only once. Other nucleotide sequences from this sample produce the same CDR3. J is TRBJ2-3 and V is TRBV5-1; 8 bases agree with TRBD1. Germline V gene sequence: CDR1 SGHRS, CDR2 YFSETQ. V shed 3 bases, J shed 0 bases, and the junction held 3 bases outside the gene matches. This CDR3 spans 15 amino acids. CDR3 loop: CASSWTGRSTDTQYF. CDR3 bases: TGCGCCAGCAGCTGGACAGGGAGGAGCACAGATACGCAGTATTTT.

The chain carries TRBV27 and TRBJ2-7; 10 bases map to TRBD1. The CDR3 is 15 amino acids. Per germline, CDR1 MNHEY and CDR2 SMNVEV (reference sequence). V lost 6 bases and J lost 0; bases outside the gene matches: 5. Here the CDR3 reads CASRQDRGYSYEQYF. CDR3 coding DNA: TGTGCCAGCAGACAGGACAGGGGGTACTCCTACGAGCAGTACTTC.